The subject of this entry is one T cell receptor beta chain. The antigen it binds to is not known. No much larger clone exists at a distance of one base, and base qualities are not known. The data belong to a study of Ad26.COV2.S vaccination and SARS-CoV-2 variants (dated by TCRdb to the early 2020s). With respect to the entire study: Donors in the vaccine arm were drawn from COV1001, a phase I-IIa trial of Ad26.COV2.S in healthy adults that was multicentre, randomized, double-blind and placebo-controlled. A total of approximately 30 samples were included in the TCR-sequenced set, comprising around 19 Ad26.COV2.S vaccine recipients, 5 placebo recipients and 8 SARS-CoV-2 convalescent individuals. Sequencing of the TCRbeta repertoire served to evaluate the specificity and breadth of SARS-CoV-2-reactive T cell receptors following Ad26.COV2.S vaccination. Trial participants were randomized into five groups of five, in which low-dose or high-dose Ad26.COV2.S was given once or twice, or placebo was given on both occasions. Ad26.COV2.S was given intramuscularly at 5x10^10 or 1x10^11 viral particles, as a single shot or as two shots 56 days apart. Investigators did not know the trial group allocation while performing experiments and assessing outcomes. Points the paper makes about the study in general: The study was not powered for comparison of responses between vaccine doses or regimens. Comparable non-spike TCR breadth was observed between vaccine and placebo recipients, consistent with only spike being contained in the vaccine. It was noted by the authors that total T cell responses may have been underestimated by the TCR breadth and depth analyses. Spike-specific TCR breadth was higher in Ad26.COV2.S recipients than in placebo recipients (P = 0.0014). After vaccination, spike-specific CD8+ and CD4+ T cell responses were reported to show substantial breadth.

The immunoSEQ Assay was used to sequence TCRbeta CDR3 regions. After extraction, genomic DNA underwent amplification by bias-controlled multiplex PCR, followed by high-throughput sequencing. The original pipeline was this. To quantify the absolute abundance of every unique TCRbeta CDR3 region, sequences were collapsed and filtered. Usable DNA was measured by amplifying reference genes present in all nucleated cells, and TCRbeta template counts were normalized to that usable DNA to estimate T cell fraction. Repertoire TCRs were annotated as SARS-CoV-2-specific by exact matching of V gene, CDR3 amino acid sequence and J gene to a known reactive TCR set. The reference SARS-CoV-2 TCR set came from MIRA and was filtered for enrichment in COVID-19-positive ImmuneCODE repertoires, removing public or cross-reactive TCRs. Using the MIRA antigens, annotated TCRs were further analysed by specific ORF or by position within an ORF. Breadth was defined as the number of annotated unique rearrangements divided by the total number of unique productive rearrangements, and depth was defined as the summed frequency of the annotated unique rearrangements. TCR breadth was compared between groups using two-sided Wilcoxon rank-sum tests. TCRdb obtained this table from immuneACCESS and retained in-frame rearrangements with V and J assigned. These tables miss some clones; where compared with another copy, unresolved V genes account for less than half of the shortfall, and the remainder is unexplained. That table furnishes V, J and clone size, whereas the DNA furnished D and trimming. This sample holds around 350,000 clones; around 84% were observed only once. In total, the top ten clones hold less than 4% of the sample.

Per the publication, the treatment or condition label means: approximately 18 received Ad26.COV2.S at low or high dose, single or two shots; roughly five received placebo; per-sample allocation not given. For vaccine and placebo recipients, repertoires were sequenced using samples collected on day 63 after the first injection. Cohort 1b enrolled around 24 adults aged 18-55 years at a single site in Boston, USA, between 29 July and 7 August 2020. Ad26.COV2.S was a replication-incompetent adenovirus type 26 vector that expressed a prefusion-stabilized SARS-CoV-2 spike protein derived from the original Wuhan strain. V is clipped by 4 bases and J by 0 bases, and the sequence between their germline boundaries is 17 bases long. CDR1 and CDR2, looked up from the germline V gene (reference sequence), are LGHDT and YNNKEL. The CDR3 covers 17 residues, taking in both the cysteine and the phenylalanine. The kept DNA is CDR3 alone, 51 bases in frame from the first base.

The TCR was taken from a person aged 18-65 years who received the Ad26.COV2.S COVID-19 vaccine or a placebo. The material was peripheral blood, obtained in a trial of Ad26.COV2.S vaccine versus placebo. Recombination linked TRBV3-1 (or the pseudogene TRBV3-2) to TRBJ2-3; 5 matching bases give a weak D call of TRBD1. CDR3 sequence: CASSPKLGPTSTDTQYF. In nucleotide form, the sequence is TGTGCCAGCAGCCCCAAGCTGGGGCCTACTAGCACAGATACGCAGTATTTT.